This entry lists 20 T cell receptor beta chains sequenced from one sample in a study of human T cells and chemical hapten exposure. Specified time point: pre-sensitization, week 0. This sample's treatment: therapeutic diphenylcyclopropenone sensitization with weekly scalp DPC. TCRdb recomputed calls from the RACE reads with MiXCR, one row per CDR3 protein. Found here are approximately 180,000 distinct CDR3 sequences, around 30% of them singletons; the top ten hold 2.9%. This specimen consisted of whole blood, obtained in connection with sensitization to the hapten diphenylcyclopropenone (DPC). These receptors were taken from a woman aged 30 to 39 with alopecia areata. Some clones in this sample may be carry-over from other donors' samples.

The table lists this clonotype with a few counts. The CDR3 DNA sequence: TGCAGTGCTTCGCTCTTAGCCAAAAACATTCAGTACTTC. This sequence encodes CSASLLAKNIQYF. The rearrangement joins TRBV20-1 to TRBJ2-4; no reliable D call. The CDR3 consists of 13 residues. Trimming shortened V by 5 bases and J by 0 bases, and 8 bases separated the two germline ends. Looked up from germline, CDR1 is DFQATT and CDR2 is SNEGSKA (reference sequence).

The genes are TRBV28 and TRBJ1-1; TRBD1 matches at 8 bases. Germline V gives CDR1 MDHEN, CDR2 SYDVKM. V shed 7 bases and J 8 bases; nucleotides not matched to a gene: 9. The length of the CDR3 is 13 residues. The CDR3 bases are TGTGCCAGCAAATCAGGGGGCCGTTGGGAAGCTTTCTTT. Translating gives CASKSGGRWEAFF.

A few counts support this clonotype. The chain couples TRBV20-1 to TRBJ1-2; D is uncertain. The V gene lost 3 bases and the J gene lost 8 bases, with 10 bases spanning the gap. The germline CDR1 and CDR2 sequences are DFQATT and SNEGSKA (reference sequence). This CDR3 contains 11 residues. The CDR3: CSASRPKGYTF. The CDR3 nucleotides read TGCAGTGCTAGCCGCCCGAAGGGCTACACCTTC.

This clonotype was found many times. The J gene is TRBJ1-1, the V gene TRBV15, with D perhaps matching TRBD1 (5 bases). The CDR3 totals 16 residues. Trimming took off 0 bases at V and 4 bases at J, with 15 bases between the two ends. Looked up from germline, CDR1 is LNHNV and CDR2 is YYDKDF (reference sequence). The CDR3 region has the DNA TGTGCCACCAGCAGAGATCTTGGGGGTTGGGGCACTGAAGCTTTCTTT. It encodes CATSRDLGGWGTEAFF.

This clonotype was counted only a few times. The gene calls are TRBV4-2 and TRBJ1-1; 8 bases fit TRBD1. Germline V gene lookup returns CDR1 LGHNA and CDR2 YNFKEQ. The CDR3 spans 15 residues. V was clipped by 3 bases and J by 0 bases; unmatched bases: 3. The DNA of the CDR3 is TGTGCCAGCAGCCAGACGGACAGGGTGAACACTGAAGCTTTCTTT. Amino acids: CASSQTDRVNTEAFF.

This clonotype appeared a few times. V usage is TRBV7-9 and J usage is TRBJ1-3; no clear D gene. Germline V gene data show CDR1 as SEHNR and CDR2 as FQNEAQ (reference sequence). V lost 8 bases and J lost 7, with 12 bases in between. The CDR3 consists of 12 residues. The CDR3 is CASSSVPNTIYF. The CDR3 region has the DNA TGTGCCAGCTCCTCCGTGCCGAACACCATATATTTT.

The V call is TRBV10-3, the J call TRBJ2-6, with D possibly matching TRBD1 (6 bases). CDR3 length: 15 amino acids. Trimming removed 8 bases at V and 0 bases at J, with 11 bases between. The germline V gene encodes CDR1 ENHRY and CDR2 SYGVKD. CDR3 amino acids: CAIGIGGSGANVLTF. Written as DNA, the CDR3 is TGTGCCATCGGTATAGGGGGCTCTGGGGCCAACGTCCTGACTTTC.

The rearrangement joins TRBV20-1 to TRBJ1-6; TRBD1 is a possible D gene (6 bases). CDR3 length: 14 residues. Germline loops: CDR1 DFQATT, CDR2 SNEGSKA (reference sequence). Trimming stripped 5 bases from V and 7 bases from J, with 15 bases between. CDR3 DNA: TGCAGTGCTCAACTCGACAGGTTCAATTCACCCCTCCACTTT. Translating gives CSAQLDRFNSPLHF.

This clonotype appeared a few times. The V and J genes are TRBV29-1 and TRBJ2-1; no definite D call. V lost 6 bases to trimming and J lost 12 bases, with 15 bases between them. The CDR3 has 11 amino acids. Germline lookup yields CDR1 SQVTM and CDR2 ANQGSEA. CDR3: CSVTEYSGQFF. CDR3 DNA sequence: TGCAGCGTGACCGAGTATAGTGGGCAGTTCTTC.

This clonotype was counted a few times. The chain employs TRBV7-8 and TRBJ2-4, with 10 bases that match TRBD2. The CDR3 extends over 18 amino acids. With V trimmed by 5 bases and J by 7 bases, 17 bases remained unmatched. CDR1 and CDR2 (germline): SGHVS, FQNEAQ. The CDR3 region has the DNA TGTGCCAGCAGCCAGGCGGCCGGGTCTAGCGGGAGTTCGAACATTCAGTACTTC. It specifies CASSQAAGSSGSSNIQYF. The entire variable domain, with the rest obtained from reference TRBV7-8 and TRBJ2-4, is as follows: GAGVSQSPRYKVAKRGQDVALRCDPISGHVSLFWYQQALGQGPEFLTYFQNEAQLDKSGLPSDRFFAERPEGSVSTLKIQRTQQEDSAVYLCASSQAAGSSGSSNIQYFGAGTRLSVL.

The chain combines TRBV20-1 with TRBJ1-2; D gene uncertain. CDR3 length equals 13 residues. The germline V gene encodes CDR1 DFQATT and CDR2 SNEGSKA (reference sequence). The V gene lost 3 bases and the J gene lost 4 bases, with 12 bases spanning the gap. The CDR3 region has the DNA TGCAGTGCTAGCACTCTAGGTAGCTATGGCTACACCTTC. This encodes CSASTLGSYGYTF.

This clonotype is a singleton in its sample. The CDR3 region has the DNA TGTGCCAGCAGTTTGAAAATCTATGATCAGCCCCAGCATTTT. Translating gives CASSLKIYDQPQHF. This rearrangement joins TRBV28 to TRBJ1-5; no clear D. The CDR3 is made up of 14 amino acids. V was clipped by 3 bases and J by 5 bases, with 11 bases between them. Germline CDR1 is MDHEN and CDR2 is SYDVKM.

This clonotype was detected only a few times. The chain employs TRBV27 and TRBJ2-3; 11 bases are shared with TRBD2. The V gene end was trimmed by 7 bases and the J gene end by 3 bases; junction bases not matched to a gene: 6. This CDR3 spans 15 amino acids. Germline values: CDR1 MNHEY, CDR2 SMNVEV (reference sequence). This chain's CDR3 is CASTIAGGKTDTQYF. CDR3 coding DNA: TGTGCCAGCACAATAGCGGGAGGGAAAACAGATACGCAGTATTTT.

This chain joins TRBV20-1 and TRBJ1-1; 11 positions match TRBD1. The germline gives CDR1 DFQATT, CDR2 SNEGSKA (reference sequence). This CDR3 spans 14 amino acids. V gave up 5 bases and J gave up 5 bases; unmatched junction bases: 7. In nucleotides, the CDR3 is TGCAGTGCTCGACGAGGGACAGGGGGGACTGAAGCTTTCTTT. This codes for CSARRGTGGTEAFF.

This clonotype was counted a few times. The chain is built from TRBV20-1 and TRBJ1-2; 10 nucleotides agree with TRBD1. J lost 1 base, V lost 6 bases, and 14 bases had no gene match. The CDR3 is 17 amino acids. Germline CDR1 DFQATT, CDR2 SNEGSKA (reference sequence). The CDR3 here is CSAPTGGSPSLNYGYTF. The DNA of the CDR3 is TGCAGTGCACCGACAGGGGGCTCCCCATCCCTTAACTATGGCTACACCTTC.

The chain has TRBV20-1 and TRBJ2-7; 11 nucleotides align to TRBD2. V gave up 0 bases and J gave up 6 bases; unmatched junction bases: 4. Germline loops: CDR1 DFQATT, CDR2 SNEGSKA (reference sequence). The CDR3 consists of 14 residues. Written as DNA, the CDR3 is TGCAGTGCTAGAGACCCGACTAGCGGGGCCGAGCAGTACTTC. Translation gives CSARDPTSGAEQYF.

The chain recombines TRBV7-9 with TRBJ1-1; D remains ambiguous. This CDR3 region has 13 residues. Between the trimmed V and J ends, which lost 5 bases and 8 bases, there was a span of 15 bases. Germline CDR1 and CDR2: SEHNR and FQNEAQ (reference sequence). In DNA form, the CDR3 reads TGTGCCAGCAGCACCCGGACGGAGACGGAAGCTTTCTTT. It is translated as CASSTRTETEAFF. The variable domain in full, with the rest retrieved from reference TRBV7-9 and TRBJ1-1, is DTGVSQNPRHKITKRGQNVTFRCDPISEHNRLYWYRQTLGQGPEFLTYFQNEAQLEKSRLLSDRFSAERPKGSFSTLEIQRTEQGDSAMYLCASSTRTETEAFFGQGTRLTVV.

Only a few counts were recorded for this clonotype. This chain links TRBV20-1 with TRBJ1-2; TRBD1 might be the D (5 bases). Trimming left V 3 bases short and J 2 bases short, with 19 bases between. The germline V gene has CDR1 DFQATT and CDR2 SNEGSKA (reference sequence). The length of the CDR3 is 16 residues. The CDR3 region has the DNA TGCAGTGCTAGTGGGGCCCCCGGCGGAGGCAACTATGGCTACACCTTC. Its protein is CSASGAPGGGNYGYTF.

The chain carries TRBV27 and TRBJ1-5; TRBD1 is a possible D gene (5 bases). Germline V gene data show CDR1 as MNHEY and CDR2 as SMNVEV (reference sequence). This CDR3 has 14 amino acids. V lost 6 bases to trimming and J lost 7 bases, with 16 bases between them. This chain's CDR3 is CASRPLVGDQPQHF. CDR3 in DNA: TGTGCCAGCAGGCCCCTGGTGGGGGACCAGCCCCAGCATTTT.

This clonotype was recorded many times. This chain links TRBV29-1 with TRBJ2-5; TRBD2 might be the D (5 bases). With 3 bases removed from V and 2 bases from J, the gap between germline ends came to 7 bases. CDR3 length: 12 amino acids. In germline, CDR1 is SQVTM, CDR2 ANQGSEA. The CDR3 region is CSVDTGQETQYF. CDR3 in DNA: TGCAGCGTTGATACGGGGCAAGAGACCCAGTACTTC.